A selection of T cell receptor beta chains follows, all from one sample in a study of blood T cells in healthy people across ages. From the 5' RACE reads, TCRdb called clonotypes with MiXCR, one entry per CDR3 protein. The sample contains 500,000 to 600,000 distinct CDR3 sequences, 25% to 30% of which appear only once. Sequences were obtained from blood. Receptors originate from a woman aged 65 to 85 in good health. The CDR3 runs from the conserved cysteine through the conserved F or W. The D gene is left open where the match is weak. Expanded clones are given a class, and other clones once, few, many or no size at all.

>.|TRBV5-6|TRBJ1-4|.
CASSFTGRLFF
TGTGCCAGCAGCTTCACCGGGAGACTGTTTTTT
>TRBD1|TRBV14|TRBJ2-7|few
CASSGWTGREQYF
TGTGCCAGCAGCGGTTGGACAGGGCGAGAGCAGTACTTC
>.|TRBV2|TRBJ2-1|.
CASSGETQCF
TGTGCCAGCAGTGGGGAGACCCAGTGCTTC
>.|TRBV20-1|TRBJ2-7|.
CSARGHRDEQYF
TGCAGTGCTAGAGGTCACAGGGACGAGCAGTACTTC
>.|TRBV7-2|TRBJ1-6|.
CASSLASPAGSYNSPLHF
TGTGCCAGCAGCCTCGCATCCCCTGCTGGCTCCTATAATTCACCCCTCCACTTT
>TRBD1|TRBV13|TRBJ1-4|few
CASSFTTGLNEKLFF
TGTGCCAGCAGCTTTACGACAGGGCTTAATGAAAAACTGTTTTTT
>.|TRBV7-2|TRBJ2-5|many
CASSLRRETQYF
TGTGCCAGCAGCTTACGGCGAGAGACCCAGTACTTC
>.|TRBV6-5|TRBJ2-7|once
CASGSPYEQYF
TGTGCCAGTGGCAGCCCCTACGAGCAGTACTTC
>.|TRBV9|TRBJ2-2|.
CASSVGGSPNTGELFF
TGTGCCAGCAGCGTAGGAGGTAGTCCGAACACCGGGGAGCTGTTTTTT
>TRBD1|TRBV29-1|TRBJ1-2|few
CSIGTEANYGYTF
TGCAGCATTGGGACAGAAGCTAACTATGGCTACACCTTC
>.|TRBV20-1|TRBJ2-7|.
CSATDPFEQYF
TGCAGTGCCACTGACCCATTCGAGCAGTACTTC
>TRBD1|TRBV12-3/TRBV12-4|TRBJ2-5|.
CASTPTGGETQYF
TGTGCCAGCACCCCGACAGGGGGCGAGACCCAGTACTTC
>.|TRBV3-1|TRBJ1-3|.
CASRPGGENTIYF
TGTGCCAGCAGGCCCGGGGGAGAAAACACCATATATTTT
>.|TRBV10-3|TRBJ2-3|few
CAISGTLVGGPTDTQYF
TGTGCCATCAGTGGGACCCTTGTGGGGGGGCCCACAGATACGCAGTATTTT
>.|TRBV29-1|TRBJ2-3|.
CSVRTSTDTQYF
TGCAGCGTACGTACTAGCACAGATACGCAGTATTTT
>TRBD1|TRBV5-1|TRBJ2-5|few
CASSLFGTGQETQYF
TGCGCCAGCAGCTTGTTCGGGACAGGGCAAGAGACCCAGTACTTC
>.|TRBV9|TRBJ2-1|.
CAGSVASGDEQFF
TGTGCCGGCAGCGTAGCATCTGGAGATGAGCAGTTCTTC
>.|TRBV7-3|TRBJ1-3|few
CASAAGRHSGNTIYF
TGTGCCAGCGCGGCGGGGCGGCACTCTGGAAACACCATATATTTT
>.|TRBV5-5|TRBJ2-5|few
CASSPTGTQETQYF
TGTGCCAGCAGCCCTACCGGGACCCAAGAGACCCAGTACTTC
>.|TRBV7-8|TRBJ2-1|.
CASSRRAGSTYNEQFF
TGTGCCAGCAGCCGAAGGGCAGGGAGTACCTACAATGAGCAGTTCTTC
>.|TRBV12-3/TRBV12-4|TRBJ2-1|.
CASSFWEHEQFF
TGTGCCAGCAGTTTTTGGGAACATGAGCAGTTCTTC
>TRBD1|TRBV6-1|TRBJ1-5|.
CASRSGGAGNQPQHF
TGTGCCAGCAGATCAGGGGGCGCGGGCAATCAGCCCCAGCATTTT
>.|TRBV29-1|TRBJ1-2|.
CSVSPSQSTLRAGRGYTF
TGCAGCGTGAGCCCCTCACAGTCGACGCTGCGTGCGGGACGTGGCTACACCTTC
>TRBD1|TRBV9|TRBJ2-5|many
CASSSPAGYRGLETQYF
TGTGCCAGCAGCTCCCCGGCCGGGTACAGGGGCCTAGAGACCCAGTACTTC
>.|TRBV20-1|TRBJ1-1|few
CSARDIFDLNTEAFF
TGCAGTGCTAGAGACATATTTGATCTGAACACTGAAGCTTTCTTT
>TRBD2|TRBV2|TRBJ2-4|.
CASKDLLADYIQYF
TGTGCCAGCAAAGACCTACTAGCGGATTACATTCAGTACTTC
>.|TRBV21-1|TRBJ2-7|few
CASSKAAWGDEQYF
TGTGCCAGCAGCAAAGCGGCGTGGGGCGACGAGCAGTACTTC
>.|TRBV11-2|TRBJ2-5|.
CASSLAGDWYQETQYF
TGTGCCAGCAGCTTAGCTGGCGACTGGTACCAAGAGACCCAGTACTTC
>TRBD2|TRBV5-1|TRBJ2-1|.
CASRFIAGSYNEQFF
TGCGCCAGCAGATTTATAGCGGGTTCCTACAATGAGCAGTTCTTC
>.|TRBV6-5|TRBJ1-5|.
CASSQQGVRQPQHF
TGTGCCAGCAGTCAACAGGGTGTCAGACAGCCCCAGCATTTT
>TRBD1|TRBV20-1|TRBJ2-7|few
CSASPTDRGGEQYF
TGCAGTGCTAGTCCTACCGACAGGGGAGGTGAGCAGTACTTC
>TRBD2|TRBV20-1|TRBJ2-1|few
CSAPRVRGGLSSYNEQFF
TGCAGTGCTCCCCGGGTGCGGGGGGGCCTAAGCTCCTACAATGAGCAGTTCTTC
>.|TRBV10-3|TRBJ2-6|many
CAISTGPGANVLTF
TGTGCCATCTCAACAGGGCCCGGGGCCAACGTCCTGACTTTC
>TRBD2|TRBV11-1|TRBJ2-7|few
CASSTGLVGEQYF
TGTGCCAGCAGCACCGGACTAGTGGGCGAGCAGTACTTC
>TRBD2|TRBV28|TRBJ2-3|.
CASSYGTGGGADTQYF
TGTGCCAGCAGTTACGGGACTGGCGGGGGGGCTGATACGCAGTATTTT
>.|TRBV5-6|TRBJ1-3|.
CASSLVGEGSGNTIYF
TGTGCCAGCAGCTTGGTAGGGGAAGGCTCTGGAAACACCATATATTTT
>.|TRBV4-1|TRBJ1-2|.
CASSQDGGPPYHGYTF
TGCGCCAGCAGCCAAGATGGGGGGCCTCCGTACCATGGCTACACCTTC
>.|TRBV7-2|TRBJ1-2|.
CASSLASQVGYTF
TGTGCCAGCAGCTTAGCAAGTCAGGTTGGCTACACCTTC
>.|TRBV14|TRBJ2-7|.
CASSQVVLRGLMKNEQYF
TGTGCCAGCAGCCAAGTGGTCTTGCGGGGATTAATGAAGAACGAGCAGTACTTC
>TRBD1|TRBV20-1|TRBJ1-1|.
CSAKGQGETEAFF
TGCAGTGCCAAAGGGCAGGGGGAGACTGAAGCTTTCTTT
>.|TRBV10-3|TRBJ2-2|.
CAITDTLGGEPFF
TGTGCCATCACTGACACCCTCGGCGGGGAGCCGTTTTTT
>.|TRBV28|TRBJ2-7|few
CASSFRVVPYEQYF
TGTGCCAGCAGTTTTAGAGTGGTTCCCTACGAGCAGTACTTC
>.|TRBV12-3/TRBV12-4|TRBJ2-1|.
CASRRGGLNEQFF
TGTGCCAGCCGGAGGGGGGGGCTTAATGAGCAGTTCTTC
>TRBD2|TRBV20-1|TRBJ2-5|.
CSARRLAGGGETQYF
TGCAGTGCTAGACGGCTGGCGGGGGGTGGGGAGACCCAGTACTTC
>TRBD1|TRBV29-1|TRBJ1-2|many
CSVGQGHPGYTF
TGCAGCGTTGGACAGGGACATCCAGGCTACACCTTC
>.|TRBV18|TRBJ2-6|many
CASSPRSFSGANVLTF
TGTGCCAGCTCACCCCGGAGCTTCTCTGGGGCCAACGTCCTGACTTTC
>.|TRBV4-2|TRBJ2-2|.
CASSQDPPARGTRAGELFF
TGTGCCAGCAGCCAGGACCCACCTGCCAGGGGTACACGGGCCGGGGAGCTGTTTTTT
>.|TRBV20-1|TRBJ1-4|.
CSARVGRGGEKLFF
TGCAGTGCTAGAGTTGGAAGGGGTGGTGAAAAACTGTTTTTT
>.|TRBV12-5|TRBJ2-5|few
CASGLGDTEAETQYF
TGTGCTAGTGGTTTGGGTGACACCGAGGCAGAGACCCAGTACTTC
>TRBD2|TRBV7-9|TRBJ2-4|few
CASSRGGFRGGHNIQYF
TGTGCCAGCAGCCGAGGGGGTTTCCGGGGGGGCCACAACATTCAGTACTTC
>.|TRBV4-3|TRBJ2-5|few
CASSQDSGGLETQYF
TGCGCCAGCAGCCAAGATTCTGGTGGGCTTGAGACCCAGTACTTC
>.|TRBV7-2|TRBJ2-5|many
CASSLDLTLETQYF
TGTGCCAGCAGCTTAGACCTAACTTTGGAGACCCAGTACTTC
>.|TRBV24-1|TRBJ1-4|.
CATSDWEGHMFF
TGTGCCACCAGTGATTGGGAGGGGCATATGTTTTTT
>TRBD2|TRBV7-2|TRBJ2-5|few
CASSISGTSVQETQYF
TGTGCCAGCAGCATTAGCGGGACTAGCGTCCAAGAGACCCAGTACTTC